This T cell receptor (beta chain) was sequenced for a study of cytomegalovirus exposure and HLA in healthy donors. In regard to this clone: As yet, its antigen is unknown.

V lost 4 bases and J lost 5; bases outside the gene matches: 7. Germline V CDR1 and CDR2: MNHEY, SVGAGI. The CDR3 runs to 16 residues. Study outcomes and limitations: As a later analysis revealed, the rate of TCR association differed by HLA locus, with DRB1 most and HLA-C fewest.

PCR used 60 Vbeta primers and 13 Jbeta primers. Libraries were prepared by immunoSEQ multiplex PCR; TCRdb keeps only in-frame clonotypes and omits some of them. Among under 70,000 clones listed, 55% to 75% were seen once. The rearrangement uses TRBV6-5 and TRBJ2-2; 10 positions agree with TRBD1. The clonotype comes from a man aged 35-49 years in good health and CMV-seropositive. The material sequenced was PBMCs. CDR3 sequence (DNA): TGTGCCAGCAGTTCCGACAGGGGGCGACGAACCGGGGAGCTGTTTTTT. Translated: CASSSDRGRRTGELFF.